The 7 T cell receptor beta chains presented below share a single source sample, sequenced in a study of blood T cell repertoires in COVID-19. The method was immunoSEQ multiplex PCR; TCRdb's version includes in-frame clones alone and lacks a portion of them. The sample records 85,000 to 130,000 clones, roughly 85% being singletons. Sequenced material: PBMCs or T cells enriched from blood (not recorded which). All receptors derive from a woman in her forties or fifties who had recovered from COVID-19.

The genes are TRBV5-1 and TRBJ2-4; TRBD2 matches at 8 bases. J gave up 9 bases and V 3 bases, and 5 bases lay outside the gene matches. CDR3 length: 13 residues. The germline gives CDR1 SGHRS, CDR2 YFSETQ. The CDR3 DNA reads TGCGCCAGCAGCTCGACTAGCGTAGGCATTCAGTACTTC. Protein product: CASSSTSVGIQYF.

The J gene is TRBJ2-1, the V gene TRBV5-1; 8 bases match TRBD2. V lost 4 bases, J lost 2 bases, and 8 bases stayed unmatched. Germline V gives CDR1 SGHRS, CDR2 YFSETQ. The CDR3 contains 16 residues. CDR3 in DNA: TGCGCCAGCAGCGCTACAACTAGCGGCCCCTACAATGAGCAGTTCTTC. It specifies CASSATTSGPYNEQFF.

This rearrangement joins TRBV3-1 (or the pseudogene TRBV3-2) to TRBJ2-5, with a tentative D call TRBD1 (6 bases). V dropped 3 bases and J dropped 1 base, with 12 bases sitting between them. This CDR3 has 15 amino acids. Per the germline V gene, CDR1 is LGHDT and CDR2 is YNNKEL (reference sequence). CDR3 DNA sequence: TGTGCCAGCAGCCATTATCGACAGGTCCAAGAGACCCAGTACTTC. This gives the protein CASSHYRQVQETQYF.

The rearrangement uses TRBV9 and TRBJ1-4, with 8 bases matching TRBD1. V trimming: 0 bases; J trimming: 8 bases; junction bases outside the gene matches: 9. Germline assignment: CDR1 SGDLS and CDR2 YYNGEE. This CDR3 is built from 16 residues. Here the CDR3 reads CASSVATGTGGEKLFF. CDR3 sequence (DNA): TGTGCCAGCAGCGTAGCTACCGGGACAGGCGGGGAAAAACTGTTTTTT.

V usage is TRBV27 and J usage is TRBJ2-2; 7 bases fit TRBD2. CDR1 MNHEY and CDR2 SMNVEV come from the germline V gene (reference sequence). This CDR3 is built from 15 residues. After removal of 5 bases from V and 7 bases from J, the junction contained 10 bases not matched to a gene. The CDR3 is CASSGGQRGGGELFF. In DNA form, the CDR3 reads TGTGCCAGCAGTGGTGGGCAGCGGGGCGGCGGGGAGCTGTTTTTT.

This chain joins TRBV11-2 and TRBJ1-3; D uncertain. The V gene's germline CDR1 is SGHAT and CDR2 FQNNGV. The CDR3 spans 12 residues. V was cut by 3 bases and J by 6 bases, with 6 bases left in between. The CDR3 DNA is TGTGCCAGCAGCTTTCAGGTAAACACCATATATTTT. This encodes CASSFQVNTIYF.

This clone has just one count. This chain links TRBV5-1 with TRBJ2-1; TRBD2 matches 8 bases. CDR3 length: 13 amino acids. Germline assignment: CDR1 SGHRS and CDR2 YFSETQ. With V trimmed by 4 bases and J by 9 bases, 6 bases remained unmatched. CDR3 residues: CASSAGLDIEQFF. CDR3 DNA: TGCGCCAGCAGCGCGGGACTAGACATTGAGCAGTTCTTC.